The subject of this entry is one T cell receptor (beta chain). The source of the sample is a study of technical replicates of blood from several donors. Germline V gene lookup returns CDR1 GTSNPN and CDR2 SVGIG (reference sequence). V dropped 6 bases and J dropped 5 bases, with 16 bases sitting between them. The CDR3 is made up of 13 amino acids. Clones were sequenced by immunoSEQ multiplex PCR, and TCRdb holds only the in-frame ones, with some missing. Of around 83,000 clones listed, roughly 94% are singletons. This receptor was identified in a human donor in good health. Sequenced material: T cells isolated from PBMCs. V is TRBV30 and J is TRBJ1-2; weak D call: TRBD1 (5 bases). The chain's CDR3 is CACPMGTGYGYTF. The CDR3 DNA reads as TGTGCCTGCCCCATGGGAACAGGTTATGGCTACACCTTC.